The sequence of this TCR beta chain was determined in a study of T cell responses to AZD1222 COVID-19 vaccine. TCRdb's copy holds only in-frame clones and misses some; the assay was immunoSEQ multiplex PCR. The sample consists of about 150,000 clones, over 75% of them appearing once. The germline V gene has CDR1 LNHDA and CDR2 SQIVND (reference sequence). The junction had 10 bases not matched to a gene; V was cut back by 10 bases and J by 1 base. CDR3 size: 15 residues. The sequence was collected from an adult in good health. V and J are TRBV19 and TRBJ1-5; 7 bases fit TRBD1. The sequencing used peripheral blood, collected on day 0 of AZD1222 vaccination. The CDR3 protein is CATRGALGSNQPQHF. The CDR3 region has the DNA TGTGCCACCAGGGGGGCCCTCGGCAGCAATCAGCCCCAGCATTTT.